Shown below are 4 T cell receptor beta chains from a single sample sequenced in a study of CD8 T cells in ankylosing spondylitis. No antigen has been identified for these receptors. Study-level points and caveats: Among TCR beta sequences, a motif of roughly 8 highly homologous variants appeared characteristic of ankylosing spondylitis blood.

TCRdb ran MiXCR on the 5' RACE reads and lists one entry per CDR3 protein. The data show 750,000 to 850,000 distinct CDR3 sequences, with 12% seen just once and 0.51% held by the top ten. Material: blood, either unsorted or a sorted T cell fraction (not recorded which). These receptors all stem from a male donor with ankylosing spondylitis.

The J gene is TRBJ2-1, the V gene TRBV27; TRBD2 is a possible D gene (6 bases). The CDR3 length is 16 residues. Germline lookup yields CDR1 MNHEY and CDR2 SMNVEV (reference sequence). The V and J ends lost 5 bases and 0 bases respectively, with 14 bases between them. The CDR3 nucleotides are TGTGCCAGCAGTCTCCGGGTAGCGGCCTCCTACAATGAGCAGTTCTTC. Translated, it gives CASSLRVAASYNEQFF.

This clonotype was counted only a few times. This chain joins TRBV5-1 and TRBJ1-5; D remains unclear. Trimming removed 0 bases from V and 2 bases from J, with 9 bases in between. The CDR3 spans 15 residues. Per the germline V gene, CDR1 is SGHRS and CDR2 is YFSETQ. The CDR3 DNA is TGCGCCAGCAGCTTGGGCATGGCGGGCAATCAGCCCCAGCATTTT. This translates into CASSLGMAGNQPQHF.

There are a few counts of this clonotype. The chain employs TRBV20-1 and TRBJ2-5; 7 positions agree with TRBD2. The V gene's germline CDR1 is DFQATT and CDR2 SNEGSKA (reference sequence). With 1 base clipped from V and 4 bases from J, the junction kept 6 bases outside the gene matches. This CDR3 is built from 14 residues. The CDR3 coding sequence is TGCAGTGCTAGAGTTGCAGGGAGGGGAGAGACCCAGTACTTC. Residues: CSARVAGRGETQYF.

This clonotype has just a few counts. The V and J genes are TRBV11-1 and TRBJ2-7; D is undetermined. Trimming took off 5 bases at V and 5 bases at J, with 13 bases between the two ends. This CDR3 contains 13 residues. Germline CDR1 and CDR2: SGHAT and FQDESV (reference sequence). CDR3 sequence: CASSRRQSDEQYF. The CDR3 DNA sequence: TGTGCCAGCAGCCGGCGTCAGTCCGACGAGCAGTACTTC.